The clone carrying this T cell receptor (beta chain) was observed once. These data come from a study of blood T cell repertoires in COVID-19. The CDR3 covers 13 residues. The V and J ends lost 3 bases and 0 bases respectively, with 5 bases between them. CDR1 is MNHEY and CDR2 is SVGEGT in the germline V gene. This table comes from immunoSEQ multiplex PCR, and its TCRdb copy is limited to in-frame clones, with some not included. The data hold around 190,000 clones, with about 83% observed a single time. The rearrangement uses TRBV6-2 or TRBV6-3 and TRBJ1-2; D is undetermined. The sequenced sample consisted of peripheral blood. This clonotype originated in a human donor in a cohort sampled during active COVID-19. The DNA for the CDR3 is TGTGCCAGCAGTTATAGAGCTAACTATGGCTACACCTTC. This codes for CASSYRANYGYTF.